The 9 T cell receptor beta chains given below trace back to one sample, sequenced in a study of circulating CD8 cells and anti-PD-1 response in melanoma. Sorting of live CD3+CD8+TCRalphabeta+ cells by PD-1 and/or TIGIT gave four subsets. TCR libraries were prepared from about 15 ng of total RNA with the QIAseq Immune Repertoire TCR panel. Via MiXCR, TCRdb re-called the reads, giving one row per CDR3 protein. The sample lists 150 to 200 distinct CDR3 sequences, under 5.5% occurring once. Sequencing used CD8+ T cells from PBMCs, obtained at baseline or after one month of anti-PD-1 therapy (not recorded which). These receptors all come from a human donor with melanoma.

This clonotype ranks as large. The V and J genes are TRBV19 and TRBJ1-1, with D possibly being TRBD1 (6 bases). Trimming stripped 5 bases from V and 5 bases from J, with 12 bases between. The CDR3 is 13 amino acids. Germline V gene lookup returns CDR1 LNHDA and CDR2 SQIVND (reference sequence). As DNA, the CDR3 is TGTGCCAGTAGTCCGGGGGCAGATACTGAAGCTTTCTTT. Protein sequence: CASSPGADTEAFF.

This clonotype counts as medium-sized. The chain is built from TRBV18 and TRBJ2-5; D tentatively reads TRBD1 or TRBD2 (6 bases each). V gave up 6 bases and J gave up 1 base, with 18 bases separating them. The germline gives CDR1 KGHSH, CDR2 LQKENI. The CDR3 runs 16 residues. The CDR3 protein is CASSSDLGGIQETQYF. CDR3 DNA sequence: TGTGCCAGCTCGTCAGACTTGGGGGGCATCCAAGAGACCCAGTACTTC.

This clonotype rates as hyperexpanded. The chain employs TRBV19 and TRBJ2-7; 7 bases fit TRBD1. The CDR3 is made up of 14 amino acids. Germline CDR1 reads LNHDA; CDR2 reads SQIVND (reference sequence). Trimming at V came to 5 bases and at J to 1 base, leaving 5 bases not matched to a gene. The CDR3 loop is CASSRTGFSYEQYF. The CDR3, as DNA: TGTGCCAGTAGTCGGACAGGCTTTTCCTACGAGCAGTACTTC.

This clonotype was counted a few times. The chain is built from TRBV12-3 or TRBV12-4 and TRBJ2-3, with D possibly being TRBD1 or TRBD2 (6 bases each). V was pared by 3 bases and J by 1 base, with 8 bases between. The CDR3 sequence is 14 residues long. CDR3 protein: CASSFRGGTDTQYF. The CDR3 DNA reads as TGTGCCAGCAGTTTTAGGGGGGGCACAGATACGCAGTATTTT.

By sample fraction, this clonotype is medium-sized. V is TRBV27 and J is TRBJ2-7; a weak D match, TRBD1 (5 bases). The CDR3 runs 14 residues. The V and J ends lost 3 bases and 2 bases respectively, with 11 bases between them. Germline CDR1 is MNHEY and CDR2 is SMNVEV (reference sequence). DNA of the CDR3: TGTGCCAGCAGTTTTGGGGCAGGCCCCTACGAGCAGTACTTC. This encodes CASSFGAGPYEQYF.

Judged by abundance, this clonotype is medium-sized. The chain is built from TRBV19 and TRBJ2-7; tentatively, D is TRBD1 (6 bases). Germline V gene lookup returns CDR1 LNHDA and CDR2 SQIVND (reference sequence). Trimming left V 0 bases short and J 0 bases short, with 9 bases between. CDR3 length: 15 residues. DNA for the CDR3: TGTGCCAGTAGTATAGAGGACAGCTTCTCCTACGAGCAGTACTTC. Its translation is CASSIEDSFSYEQYF. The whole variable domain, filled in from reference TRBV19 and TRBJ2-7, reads DGGITQSPKYLFRKEGQNVTLSCEQNLNHDAMYWYRQDPGQGLRLIYYSQIVNDFQKGDIAEGYSVSREKKESFPLTVTSAQKNPTAFYLCASSIEDSFSYEQYFGPGTRLTVT.

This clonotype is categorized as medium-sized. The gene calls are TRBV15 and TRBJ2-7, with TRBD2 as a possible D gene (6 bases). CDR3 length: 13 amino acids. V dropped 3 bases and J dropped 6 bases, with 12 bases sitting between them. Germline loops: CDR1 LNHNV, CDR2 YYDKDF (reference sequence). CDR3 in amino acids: CATSSKERVEQYF. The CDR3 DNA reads TGTGCCACCAGCAGCAAGGAGCGGGTCGAGCAGTACTTC.

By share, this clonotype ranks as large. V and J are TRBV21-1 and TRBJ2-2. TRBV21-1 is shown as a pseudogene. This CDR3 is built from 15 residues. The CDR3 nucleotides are TGTGCCAGCAGCAAAGCATGGAGGAACACCGGGGAGCTGTTTTTT. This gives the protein CASSKAWRNTGELFF.

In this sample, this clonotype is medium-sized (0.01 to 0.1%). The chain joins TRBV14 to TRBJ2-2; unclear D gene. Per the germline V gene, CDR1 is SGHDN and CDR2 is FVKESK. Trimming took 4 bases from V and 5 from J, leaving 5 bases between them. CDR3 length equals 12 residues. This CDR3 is CASSLETGELFF. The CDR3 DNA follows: TGTGCCAGCAGCCTAGAGACCGGGGAGCTGTTTTTT.